This T cell receptor beta chain was identified during a study of CD8 T cells in ankylosing spondylitis. General observations from the study: As reported, disease-linked clones showed significant enrichment in matched ankylosing spondylitis synovial fluid. What appeared characteristic of ankylosing spondylitis blood was a TCR beta motif of fewer than ten highly homologous variants. Disease-associated clones were CD8+ and fairly uncommon in peripheral blood. Earlier work had already found some motif variants in reactive arthritis synovial fluid and blood.

Germline V gene data show CDR1 as SEHNR and CDR2 as FQNEAQ (reference sequence). This CDR3 is 11 amino acids long. This clonotype was seen a few times. Antigen unknown. The junction departs from germline at one end; a sequencing error may be responsible. TCRdb used MiXCR to reprocess the 5' RACE reads, holding one entry per CDR3 protein. The sample lists around 210,000 distinct CDR3 sequences, roughly 8.2% occurring once. This receptor was identified in a female donor with ankylosing spondylitis or in good health (not recorded which). The chain recombines TRBV7-9 with TRBJ1-2; D unresolved. Material for sequencing was blood, either unsorted or a sorted T cell fraction (not recorded which). For the CDR3, the DNA is TGTGCCAGCAGCTATGGGCCTTCCCTCCCCTTC. Encoded protein: CASSYGPSLPF.